Following are 5 T cell receptor beta chains from one sample sequenced in a study of cytomegalovirus exposure and HLA in healthy donors. 13 Jbeta primers and 60 Vbeta primers were used for the PCR. TCRdb's copy holds only in-frame clones and misses some; the assay was immunoSEQ multiplex PCR. This table holds over 150,000 clones, roughly 79% found once. The specimen sequenced was PBMCs. The receptors stem from a man aged 18-30 years in good health and CMV-seronegative.

The V gene is TRBV4-1, the J gene TRBJ1-1; D is ambiguous. From germline, CDR1 is MGHRA and CDR2 YSYEKL. CDR3 length: 12 residues. The germline V and J ends were trimmed by 3 bases and 6 bases, with 8 bases remaining between them. The CDR3 reads CASSHENSEAFF. CDR3 bases: TGCGCCAGCAGCCACGAGAATTCTGAAGCTTTCTTT.

The chain links TRBV4-2 to TRBJ2-6; no reliable D call. V lost 0 bases, J lost 3 bases, and 9 bases lay in between. The CDR3 loop spans 16 amino acids. The germline V gene has CDR1 LGHNA and CDR2 YNFKEQ. CDR3 sequence: CASSQDLTLGANVLTF. The CDR3 nucleotides are TGTGCCAGCAGCCAAGATCTAACTCTTGGGGCCAACGTCCTGACTTTC.

The chain uses TRBV5-5 and TRBJ1-1, with a possible D match to TRBD1 (5 bases). The CDR3 totals 15 residues. Trimming left V 1 base short and J 2 bases short, with 12 bases between. Germline CDR1 and CDR2: SGHKS and YYEKEE (reference sequence). Here the CDR3 reads CASSLRGDGNTEAFF. CDR3 DNA: TGTGCCAGCAGCTTGCGGGGGGATGGAAACACTGAAGCTTTCTTT.

This rearrangement joins TRBV18 to TRBJ1-2; weak D call: TRBD1 (6 bases). Germline loops: CDR1 KGHSH, CDR2 LQKENI. This CDR3 has 15 residues. Trimming left V 2 bases short and J 7 bases short, with 17 bases between. Written as DNA, the CDR3 is TGTGCCAGCTCACCAGATGGTCAGGGGCGTAGTGGCTACACCTTC. It yields the protein CASSPDGQGRSGYTF.

A word on this clone: The identical CDR3 is also encoded by other nucleotide sequences in the sample. The chain combines TRBV5-1 with TRBJ2-1; 7 nucleotides match TRBD1. In germline, CDR1 is SGHRS, CDR2 YFSETQ. V trimming: 0 bases; J trimming: 1 base; junction bases outside the gene matches: 1. CDR3 length: 15 residues. The CDR3 region is CASSLGQGSYNEQFF. CDR3 nucleotide sequence: TGCGCCAGCAGCTTGGGACAGGGTTCCTACAATGAGCAGTTCTTC.